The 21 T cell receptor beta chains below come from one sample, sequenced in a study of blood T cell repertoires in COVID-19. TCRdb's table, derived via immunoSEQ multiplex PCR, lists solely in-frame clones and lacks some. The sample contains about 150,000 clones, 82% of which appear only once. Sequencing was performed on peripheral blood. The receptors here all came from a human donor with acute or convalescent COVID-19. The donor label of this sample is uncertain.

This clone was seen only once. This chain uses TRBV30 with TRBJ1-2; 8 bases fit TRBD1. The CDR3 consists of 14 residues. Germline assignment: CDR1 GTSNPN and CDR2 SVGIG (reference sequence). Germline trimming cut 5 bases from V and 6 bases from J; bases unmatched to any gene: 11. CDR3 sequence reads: CAWSQYTGGDGYTF. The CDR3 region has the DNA TGTGCCTGGTCCCAGTATACAGGGGGAGATGGCTACACCTTC.

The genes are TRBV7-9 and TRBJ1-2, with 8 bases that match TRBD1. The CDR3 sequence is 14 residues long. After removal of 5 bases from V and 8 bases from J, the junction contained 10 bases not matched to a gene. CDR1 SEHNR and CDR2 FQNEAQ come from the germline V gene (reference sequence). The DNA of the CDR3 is TGTGCCAGCAGCGAAAAAACAGGGGGGTACGGCTACACCTTC. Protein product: CASSEKTGGYGYTF.

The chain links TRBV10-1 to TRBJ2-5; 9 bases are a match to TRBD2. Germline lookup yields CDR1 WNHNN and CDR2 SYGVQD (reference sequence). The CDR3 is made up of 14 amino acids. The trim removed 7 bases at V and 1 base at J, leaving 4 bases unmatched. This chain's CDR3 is CASKGSGGQETQYF. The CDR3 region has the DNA TGCGCCAGCAAAGGTAGCGGGGGCCAAGAGACCCAGTACTTC.

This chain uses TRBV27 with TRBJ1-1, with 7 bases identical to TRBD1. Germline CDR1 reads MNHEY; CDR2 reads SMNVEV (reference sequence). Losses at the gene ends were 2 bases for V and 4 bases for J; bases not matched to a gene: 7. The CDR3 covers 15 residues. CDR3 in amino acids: CASSLSIRGSTEAFF. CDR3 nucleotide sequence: TGTGCCAGCAGTTTAAGTATCAGGGGGTCCACTGAAGCTTTCTTT.

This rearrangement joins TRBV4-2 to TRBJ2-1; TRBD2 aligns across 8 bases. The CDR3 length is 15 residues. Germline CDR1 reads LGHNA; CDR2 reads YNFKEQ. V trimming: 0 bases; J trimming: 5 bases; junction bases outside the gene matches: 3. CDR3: CASSQEGTSNNEQFF. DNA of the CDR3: TGTGCCAGCAGCCAAGAGGGGACTAGTAACAATGAGCAGTTCTTC.

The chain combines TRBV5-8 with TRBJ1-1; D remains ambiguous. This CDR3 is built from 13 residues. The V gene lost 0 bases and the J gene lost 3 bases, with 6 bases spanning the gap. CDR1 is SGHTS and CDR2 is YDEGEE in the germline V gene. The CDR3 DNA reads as TGTGCCAGCAGCTTGGAACAGTACACTGAAGCTTTCTTT. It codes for CASSLEQYTEAFF.

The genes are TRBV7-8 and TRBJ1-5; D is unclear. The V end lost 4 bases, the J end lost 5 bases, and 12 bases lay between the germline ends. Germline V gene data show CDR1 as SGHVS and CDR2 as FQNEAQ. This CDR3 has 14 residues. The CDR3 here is CASSSREAYQPQHF. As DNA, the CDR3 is TGTGCCAGCAGCTCCCGGGAGGCGTATCAGCCCCAGCATTTT.

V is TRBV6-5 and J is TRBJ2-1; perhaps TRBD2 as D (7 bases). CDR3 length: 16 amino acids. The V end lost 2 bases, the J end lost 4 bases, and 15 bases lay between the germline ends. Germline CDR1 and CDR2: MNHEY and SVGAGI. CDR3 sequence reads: CASSYRGAQGYNEQFF. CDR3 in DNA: TGTGCCAGCAGTTACCGGGGGGCCCAAGGTTACAATGAGCAGTTCTTC.

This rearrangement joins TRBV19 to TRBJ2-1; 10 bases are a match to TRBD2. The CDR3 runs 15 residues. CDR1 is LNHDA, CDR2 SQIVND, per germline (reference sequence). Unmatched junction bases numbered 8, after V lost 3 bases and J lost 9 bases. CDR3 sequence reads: CASSITGTSVSEQFF. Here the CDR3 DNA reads TGTGCCAGTAGTATCACTGGGACTAGCGTCTCTGAGCAGTTCTTC.

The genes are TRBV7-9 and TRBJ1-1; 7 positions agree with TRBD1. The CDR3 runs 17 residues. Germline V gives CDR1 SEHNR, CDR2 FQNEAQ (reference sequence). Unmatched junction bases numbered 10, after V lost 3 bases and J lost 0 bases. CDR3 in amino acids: CASSFLWTGAMNTEAFF. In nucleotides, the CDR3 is TGTGCCAGCAGCTTCCTATGGACAGGAGCTATGAACACTGAAGCTTTCTTT.

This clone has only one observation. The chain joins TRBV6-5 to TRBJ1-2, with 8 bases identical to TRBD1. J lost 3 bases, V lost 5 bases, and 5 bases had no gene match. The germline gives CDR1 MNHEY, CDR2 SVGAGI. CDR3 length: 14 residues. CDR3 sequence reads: CASSLTDRDYGYTF. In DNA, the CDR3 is TGTGCCAGCAGTCTCACGGACAGGGACTATGGCTACACCTTC.

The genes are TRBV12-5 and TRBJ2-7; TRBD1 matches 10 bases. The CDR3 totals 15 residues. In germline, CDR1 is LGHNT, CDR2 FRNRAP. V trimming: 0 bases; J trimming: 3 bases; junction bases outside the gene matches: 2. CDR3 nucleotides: TGTGCTAGTGGTTTGGTACGGACAGGGGGCTACGAGCAGTACTTC. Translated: CASGLVRTGGYEQYF.

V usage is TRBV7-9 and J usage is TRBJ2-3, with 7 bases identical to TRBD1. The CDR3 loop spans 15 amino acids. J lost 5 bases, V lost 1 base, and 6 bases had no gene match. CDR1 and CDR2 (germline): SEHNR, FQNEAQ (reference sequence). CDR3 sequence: CASSLETGLRDTQYF. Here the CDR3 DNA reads TGTGCCAGCAGCTTAGAGACAGGGCTACGAGATACGCAGTATTTT.

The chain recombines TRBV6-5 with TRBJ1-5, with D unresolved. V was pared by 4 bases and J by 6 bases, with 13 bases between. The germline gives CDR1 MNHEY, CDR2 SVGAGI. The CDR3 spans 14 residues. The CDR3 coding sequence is TGTGCCAGCAGTTCCGACTCTGAAACTCAGCCCCAGCATTTT. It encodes CASSSDSETQPQHF.

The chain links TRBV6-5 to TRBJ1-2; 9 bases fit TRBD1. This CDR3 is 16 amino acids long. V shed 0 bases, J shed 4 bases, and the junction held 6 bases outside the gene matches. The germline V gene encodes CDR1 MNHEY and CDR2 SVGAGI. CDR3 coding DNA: TGTGCCAGCAGTTACTCACAGGGGGCGATCCCCTATGGCTACACCTTC. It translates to CASSYSQGAIPYGYTF.

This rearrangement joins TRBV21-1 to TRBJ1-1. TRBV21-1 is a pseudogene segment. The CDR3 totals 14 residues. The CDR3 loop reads CASSKGVQNTEAFF. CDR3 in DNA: TGTGCCAGCAGCAAAGGAGTCCAGAACACTGAAGCTTTCTTT.

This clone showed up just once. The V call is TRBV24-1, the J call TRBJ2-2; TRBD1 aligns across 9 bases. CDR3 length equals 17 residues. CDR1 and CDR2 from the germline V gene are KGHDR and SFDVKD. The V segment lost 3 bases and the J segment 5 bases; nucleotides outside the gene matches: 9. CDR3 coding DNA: TGTGCCACCAGTGATCCCCCGGGACAGGGCGGGACCGGGGAGCTGTTTTTT. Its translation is CATSDPPGQGGTGELFF.

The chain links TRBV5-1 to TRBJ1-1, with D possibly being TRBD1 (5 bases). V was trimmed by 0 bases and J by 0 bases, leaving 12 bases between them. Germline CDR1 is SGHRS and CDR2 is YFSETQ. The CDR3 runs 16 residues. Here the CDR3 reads CASSLEGRAVNTEAFF. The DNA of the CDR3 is TGCGCCAGCAGCTTGGAGGGCAGGGCGGTGAACACTGAAGCTTTCTTT.

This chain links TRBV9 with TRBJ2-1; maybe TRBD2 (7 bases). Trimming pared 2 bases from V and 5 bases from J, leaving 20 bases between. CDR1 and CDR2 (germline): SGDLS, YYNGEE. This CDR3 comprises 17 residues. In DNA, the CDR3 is TGTGCCAGCAGCGTCCGTCACCTGGGGGGGGCTAACAATGAGCAGTTCTTC. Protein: CASSVRHLGGANNEQFF.

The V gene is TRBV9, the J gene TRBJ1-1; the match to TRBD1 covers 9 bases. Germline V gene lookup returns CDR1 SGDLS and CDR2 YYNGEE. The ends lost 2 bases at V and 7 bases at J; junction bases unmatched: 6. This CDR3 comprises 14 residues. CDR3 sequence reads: CASSVRTGEGEAFF. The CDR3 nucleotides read TGTGCCAGCAGCGTGCGGACAGGGGAGGGTGAAGCTTTCTTT.

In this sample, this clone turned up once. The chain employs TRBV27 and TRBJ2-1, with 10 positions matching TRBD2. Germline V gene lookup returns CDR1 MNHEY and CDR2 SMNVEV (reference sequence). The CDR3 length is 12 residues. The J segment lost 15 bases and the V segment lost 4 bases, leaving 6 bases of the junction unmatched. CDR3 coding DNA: TGTGCCAGCAGTTCTAAGCGGGGGGGCCGGTTCTTC. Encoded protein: CASSSKRGGRFF.